This TCR beta chain was identified during a study of beta chain features in type 1 diabetes. Isolated RNA was reverse transcribed in full, so expressed TCRB transcripts were sequenced. Measured with immunoSEQ multiplex PCR; TCRdb has only the in-frame clones, and not every one. The sample lists under 300,000 clones, approximately 25% occurring once. CDR1 and CDR2 (germline): GTSNPN, SVGIG (reference sequence). The CDR3 is 15 amino acids. Unmatched junction bases numbered 5, after V lost 2 bases and J lost 8 bases. Overall study results and limits: Among patients with Type 1 diabetes, TCRB CDR3s were moderately but significantly shorter in every one of the four CD4+ subsets.

CD45RO/CCR7/CD25/CD127/CD95/CD27 staining was used to isolate CD4+ naive, central memory, regulatory and stem cell-like memory cells by sorting. Purity of each sorted population was above 95%. With respect to this clone: The target antigen is unknown.

Sequencing used naive CD4+ T cells from blood. This TCR came from a woman younger than 45 with type 1 diabetes. The V call is TRBV30, the J call TRBJ2-1, with 14 bases fitting TRBD2. CDR3 in amino acids: CAWSLGTSGSDEQFF. For the CDR3, the DNA is TGTGCCTGGAGTCTCGGGACTAGCGGGAGCGATGAGCAGTTCTTC.